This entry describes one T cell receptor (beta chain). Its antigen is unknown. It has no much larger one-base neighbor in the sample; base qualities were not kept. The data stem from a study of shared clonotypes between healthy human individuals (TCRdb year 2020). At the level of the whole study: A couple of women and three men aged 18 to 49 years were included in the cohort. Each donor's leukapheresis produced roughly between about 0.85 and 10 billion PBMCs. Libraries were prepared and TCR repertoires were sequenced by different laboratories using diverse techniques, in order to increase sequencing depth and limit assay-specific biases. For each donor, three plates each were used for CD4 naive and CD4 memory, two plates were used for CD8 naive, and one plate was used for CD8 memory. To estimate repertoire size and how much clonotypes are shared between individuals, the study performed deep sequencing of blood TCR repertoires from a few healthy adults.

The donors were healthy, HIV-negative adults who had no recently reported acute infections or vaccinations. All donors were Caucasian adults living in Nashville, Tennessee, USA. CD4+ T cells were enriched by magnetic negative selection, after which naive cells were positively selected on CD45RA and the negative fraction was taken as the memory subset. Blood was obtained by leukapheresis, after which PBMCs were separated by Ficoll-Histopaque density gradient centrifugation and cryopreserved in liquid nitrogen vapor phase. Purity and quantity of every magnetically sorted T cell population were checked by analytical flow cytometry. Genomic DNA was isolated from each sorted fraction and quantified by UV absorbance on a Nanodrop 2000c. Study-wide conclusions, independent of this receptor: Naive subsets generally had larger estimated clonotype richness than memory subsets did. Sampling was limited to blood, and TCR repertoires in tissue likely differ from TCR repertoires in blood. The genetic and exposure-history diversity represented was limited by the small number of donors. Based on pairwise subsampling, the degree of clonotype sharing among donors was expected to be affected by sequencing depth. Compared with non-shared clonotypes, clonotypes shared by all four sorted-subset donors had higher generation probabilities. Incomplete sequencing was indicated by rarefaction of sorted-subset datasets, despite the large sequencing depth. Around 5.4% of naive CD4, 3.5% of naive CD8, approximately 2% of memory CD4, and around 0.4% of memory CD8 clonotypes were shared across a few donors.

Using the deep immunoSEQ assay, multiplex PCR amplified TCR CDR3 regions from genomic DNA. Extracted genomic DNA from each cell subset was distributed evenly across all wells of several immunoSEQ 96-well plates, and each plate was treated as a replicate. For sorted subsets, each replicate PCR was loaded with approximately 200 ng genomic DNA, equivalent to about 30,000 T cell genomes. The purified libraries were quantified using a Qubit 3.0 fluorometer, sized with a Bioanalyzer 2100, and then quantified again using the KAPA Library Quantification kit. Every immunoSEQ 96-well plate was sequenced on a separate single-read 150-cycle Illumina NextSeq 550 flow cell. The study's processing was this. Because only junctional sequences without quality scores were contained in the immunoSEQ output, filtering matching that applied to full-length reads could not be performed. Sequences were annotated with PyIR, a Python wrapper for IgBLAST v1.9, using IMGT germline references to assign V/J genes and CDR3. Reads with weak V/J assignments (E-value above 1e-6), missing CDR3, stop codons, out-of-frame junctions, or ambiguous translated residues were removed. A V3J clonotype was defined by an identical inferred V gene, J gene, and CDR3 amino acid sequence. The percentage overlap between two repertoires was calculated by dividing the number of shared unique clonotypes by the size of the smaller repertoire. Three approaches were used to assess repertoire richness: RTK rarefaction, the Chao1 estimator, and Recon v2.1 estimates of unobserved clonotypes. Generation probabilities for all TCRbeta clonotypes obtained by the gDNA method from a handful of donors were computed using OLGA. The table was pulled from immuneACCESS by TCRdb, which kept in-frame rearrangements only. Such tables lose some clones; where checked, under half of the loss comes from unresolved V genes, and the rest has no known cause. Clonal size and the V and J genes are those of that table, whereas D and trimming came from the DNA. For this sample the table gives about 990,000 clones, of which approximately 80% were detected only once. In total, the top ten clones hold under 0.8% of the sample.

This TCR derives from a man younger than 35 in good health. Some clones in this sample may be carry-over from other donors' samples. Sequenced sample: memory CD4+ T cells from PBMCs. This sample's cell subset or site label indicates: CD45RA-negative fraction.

The nucleotide sequence reads TGTGCCAGCCCGACAGGGGTTGCGCAGTACTTC. This gives the protein CASPTGVAQYF. The receptor chain draws on TRBV21-1 and TRBJ2-7; the table's D call TRBD1 went unverified against the DNA. TRBV21-1 corresponds to a pseudogene. The CDR3 measures 11 amino acids from cysteine to phenylalanine. Only the CDR3 DNA is retained, 33 bases long and in frame from the first base.